The 9 T cell receptor beta chains presented below share a single source sample, sequenced in a study of blood T cell repertoires in COVID-19. Only in-frame clones appear in the TCRdb table, and some are missing; sequencing was by immunoSEQ multiplex PCR. The sample holds roughly 410,000 clones, 89% seen once. The material sequenced was peripheral blood. The receptors were sampled from a man aged 40-55 years with acute or convalescent COVID-19.

The chain is built from TRBV15 and TRBJ2-6, with 7 bases matching TRBD1. CDR3 length: 19 amino acids. Trimming removed 3 bases from V and 4 bases from J; junction bases left unmatched: 15. Germline CDR1 is LNHNV and CDR2 is YYDKDF (reference sequence). DNA for the CDR3: TGTGCCACCAGCAGGGGTCGTCGACAGGGCCTTATAGGGGCCAACGTCCTGACTTTC. Its protein product is CATSRGRRQGLIGANVLTF.

The chain employs TRBV12-2 and TRBJ2-1; the table assigns TRBD2, which was not confirmed against the DNA. TRBV12-2 is labeled a pseudogene. The CDR3 sequence is 16 residues long. The CDR3 protein is CASRSGGLAVNNEQFF. DNA of the CDR3: TGTGCAAGTCGCTCAGGGGGACTAGCGGTGAACAATGAGCAGTTCTTC.

The J gene is TRBJ2-7, the V gene TRBV7-9, with a possible D match to TRBD1 (6 bases). The ends were cut back, 1 base at V and 3 bases at J, with 10 bases in the middle. Looked up from germline, CDR1 is SEHNR and CDR2 is FQNEAQ (reference sequence). The CDR3 spans 14 residues. The CDR3 bases are TGTGCCAGCAGCTTAGGAGGGGGAATCTACGAGCAGTACTTC. This encodes CASSLGGGIYEQYF. The whole variable domain, filled in from reference TRBV7-9 and TRBJ2-7, reads DTGVSQNPRHKITKRGQNVTFRCDPISEHNRLYWYRQTLGQGPEFLTYFQNEAQLEKSRLLSDRFSAERPKGSFSTLEIQRTEQGDSAMYLCASSLGGGIYEQYFGPGTRLTVT.

J is TRBJ2-7 and V is TRBV7-9; 8 bases align to TRBD1. Germline V gives CDR1 SEHNR, CDR2 FQNEAQ (reference sequence). This CDR3 has 16 residues. With V trimmed by 2 bases and J by 2 bases, 8 bases remained unmatched. The CDR3 DNA is TGTGCCAGCAGCTTAACCTCAGGGGGCCTAGCCTACGAGCAGTACTTC. It codes for CASSLTSGGLAYEQYF.

This clone was counted only a few times. The junction departs from the called germline gene at one end, perhaps through a read error. The CDR3 loop reads CASSLGAGGPYTGELFF. The CDR3 DNA reads as TGTGCTAGCAGCTTAGGAGCGGGGGGGCCGTACACCGGGGAGCTGTTTTTT. The chain carries TRBV7-7 and TRBJ2-2, with 10 bases matching TRBD2. Looked up from germline, CDR1 is SSHAT and CDR2 is FNYEAQ (reference sequence). The CDR3 runs to 17 residues.

The chain carries TRBV27 and TRBJ1-1; 10 nucleotides line up with TRBD1. The CDR3 contains 15 residues. CDR1 is MNHEY and CDR2 is SMNVEV in the germline V gene (reference sequence). J gave up 2 bases and V 5 bases, and 5 bases lay outside the gene matches. CDR3: CASSPWTGGNTEAFF. DNA of the CDR3: TGTGCCAGCAGTCCCTGGACAGGGGGTAACACTGAAGCTTTCTTT.

This rearrangement joins TRBV6-6 to TRBJ1-2; 8 nucleotides line up with TRBD1. This CDR3 comprises 13 residues. Germline V gene data show CDR1 as MNHNY and CDR2 as SVGAGI (reference sequence). With 5 bases clipped from V and 8 bases from J, the junction kept 7 bases outside the gene matches. CDR3 residues: CASSLLTGDGYTF. The CDR3 nucleotides are TGTGCCAGCAGTCTCTTGACAGGGGACGGCTACACCTTC.

The gene calls are TRBV27 and TRBJ2-3, with D possibly being TRBD1 (6 bases). With 3 bases removed from V and 2 bases from J, the gap between germline ends came to 12 bases. The CDR3 consists of 15 residues. The germline CDR1 and CDR2 sequences are MNHEY and SMNVEV (reference sequence). The CDR3 reads CASSFRAGDTDTQYF. The CDR3 DNA reads TGTGCCAGCAGTTTTAGGGCAGGGGACACAGATACGCAGTATTTT.

The count of this clone is one. The rearrangement links TRBV19 to TRBJ1-3; D gene ambiguous. The CDR3 is 19 amino acids. Trimming cost V 7 bases and J 2 bases, with 27 bases left between them. Germline values: CDR1 LNHDA, CDR2 SQIVND (reference sequence). As DNA, the CDR3 is TGTGCCAGTACCCCATTCGGCTTCGAGACGGGAGGGCCTGGAAACACCATATATTTT. This sequence encodes CASTPFGFETGGPGNTIYF. Variable domain in full (rest from reference TRBV19 and TRBJ1-3): DGGITQSPKYLFRKEGQNVTLSCEQNLNHDAMYWYRQDPGQGLRLIYYSQIVNDFQKGDIAEGYSVSREKKESFPLTVTSAQKNPTAFYLCASTPFGFETGGPGNTIYFGEGSWLTVV.